This T cell receptor beta chain was recovered during a study of blood T cell repertoires in COVID-19. In the authors' methods: Amplified reference gene primers provided the basis for estimating nucleated cell counts. The data were produced by immunoSEQ multiplex PCR, yet TCRdb's version contains in-frame clones alone and is incomplete. That table furnishes V, J and clone size, whereas the DNA furnished D and trimming. The data contain around 450,000 clones, about 89% of them seen just once; the ten biggest clones take up around 4.4%. Source material: peripheral blood. The sequence was obtained from a woman in her 30s with acute or convalescent COVID-19.

CDR3 coding DNA: TGTGCCAGCAGCGCCGGGACAGGGCATAGCAATCAGCCCCAGCATTTT. This encodes CASSAGTGHSNQPQHF. This chain uses TRBV2 with TRBJ1-5; 9 nucleotides agree with TRBD1. This CDR3 is built from 16 residues. Germline loops: CDR1 SNHLY, CDR2 FYNNEI. Trimming took 6 bases from V and 0 from J; bases not matched to a gene: 6.